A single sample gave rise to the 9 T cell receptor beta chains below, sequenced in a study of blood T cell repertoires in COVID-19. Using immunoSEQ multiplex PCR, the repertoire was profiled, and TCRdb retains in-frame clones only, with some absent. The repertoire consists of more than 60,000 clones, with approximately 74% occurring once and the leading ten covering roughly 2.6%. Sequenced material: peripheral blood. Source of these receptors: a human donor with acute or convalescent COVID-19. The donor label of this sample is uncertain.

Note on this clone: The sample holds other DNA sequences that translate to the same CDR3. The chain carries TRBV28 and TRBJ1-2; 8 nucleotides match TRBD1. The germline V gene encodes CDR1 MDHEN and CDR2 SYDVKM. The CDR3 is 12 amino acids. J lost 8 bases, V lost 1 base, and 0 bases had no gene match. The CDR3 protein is CASSLYRGGYTF. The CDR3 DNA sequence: TGTGCCAGCAGTTTATACAGGGGGGGCTACACCTTC.

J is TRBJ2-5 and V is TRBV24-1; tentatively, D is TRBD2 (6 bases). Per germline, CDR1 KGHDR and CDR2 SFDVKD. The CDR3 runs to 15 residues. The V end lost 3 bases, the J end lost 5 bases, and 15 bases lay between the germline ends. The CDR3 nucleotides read TGTGCCACCAGTGATACCAAGGAGGGATTGGAGACCCAGTACTTC. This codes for CATSDTKEGLETQYF.

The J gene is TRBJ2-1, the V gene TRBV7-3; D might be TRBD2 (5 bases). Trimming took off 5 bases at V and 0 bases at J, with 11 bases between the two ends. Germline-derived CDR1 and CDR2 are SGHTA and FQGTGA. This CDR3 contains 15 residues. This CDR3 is CASSPERSSYNEQFF. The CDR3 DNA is TGTGCCAGCAGCCCGGAGCGGAGCTCCTACAATGAGCAGTTCTTC.

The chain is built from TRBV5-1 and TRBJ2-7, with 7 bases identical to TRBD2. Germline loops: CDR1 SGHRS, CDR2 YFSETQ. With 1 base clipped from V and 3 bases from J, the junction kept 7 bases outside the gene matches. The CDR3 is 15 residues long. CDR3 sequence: CASSLIWGEGYEQYF. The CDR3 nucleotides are TGCGCCAGCAGCTTGATCTGGGGGGAGGGCTACGAGCAGTACTTC.

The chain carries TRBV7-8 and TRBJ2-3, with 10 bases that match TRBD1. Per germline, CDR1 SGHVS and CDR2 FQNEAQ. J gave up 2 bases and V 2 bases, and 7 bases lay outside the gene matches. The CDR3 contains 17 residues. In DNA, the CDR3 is TGTGCCAGCAGCTTAAGGATCGACAGGGGGCCCACAGATACGCAGTATTTT. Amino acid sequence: CASSLRIDRGPTDTQYF.

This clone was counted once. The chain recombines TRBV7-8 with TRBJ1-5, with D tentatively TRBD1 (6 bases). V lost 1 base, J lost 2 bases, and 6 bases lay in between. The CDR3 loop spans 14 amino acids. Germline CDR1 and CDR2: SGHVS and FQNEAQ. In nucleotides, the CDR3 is TGTGCCAGCAGCTTAGGACAGGGCAATCAGCCCCAGCATTTT. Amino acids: CASSLGQGNQPQHF.

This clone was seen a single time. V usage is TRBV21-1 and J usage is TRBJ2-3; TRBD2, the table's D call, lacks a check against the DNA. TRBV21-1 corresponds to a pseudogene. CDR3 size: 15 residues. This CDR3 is CASSKTSGNTDTQYF. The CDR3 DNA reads TGTGCCAGCAGCAAAACTTCGGGGAACACAGATACGCAGTATTTT.

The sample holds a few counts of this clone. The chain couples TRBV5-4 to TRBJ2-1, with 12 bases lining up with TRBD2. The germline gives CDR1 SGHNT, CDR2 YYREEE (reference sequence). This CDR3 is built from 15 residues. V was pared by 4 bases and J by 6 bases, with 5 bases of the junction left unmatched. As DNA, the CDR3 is TGTGCCAGCAGCCTCGGACTAGCGGGAAGCAATGAGCAGTTCTTC. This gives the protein CASSLGLAGSNEQFF.

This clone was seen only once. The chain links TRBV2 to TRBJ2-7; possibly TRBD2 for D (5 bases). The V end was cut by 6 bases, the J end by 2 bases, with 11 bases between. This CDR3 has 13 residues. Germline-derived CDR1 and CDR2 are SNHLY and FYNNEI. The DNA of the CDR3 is TGTGCCAGCAGCGCTACCGGGACCTACGAGCAGTACGTC. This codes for CASSATGTYEQYV.